The 25 T cell receptor beta chains reported below all come from one sample, sequenced in a study of graft-versus-host responses after intestinal transplantation. Profiled with immunoSEQ multiplex PCR; TCRdb holds only in-frame clones, not every one. Of 8,900 or so clones listed, 85% to 95% are singletons. The sequencing here drew on PBMCs, taken 11 days after intestinal transplantation. The receptors were sampled from a human patient who received an intestinal transplant, so some T cells may come from the graft donor.

The chain links TRBV11-2 to TRBJ2-2, with D perhaps matching TRBD1 (5 bases). V was pared by 5 bases and J by 1 base, with 5 bases between. CDR1 and CDR2 (germline): SGHAT, FQNNGV. CDR3 length: 13 residues. In DNA, the CDR3 is TGTGCCAGCAGCCAGGGGAACACCGGGGAGCTGTTTTTT. Translating it yields CASSQGNTGELFF.

This chain uses TRBV30 with TRBJ2-1; TRBD2 matches 8 bases. This CDR3 region has 14 residues. Germline CDR1 GTSNPN, CDR2 SVGIG (reference sequence). The trim removed 0 bases at V and 5 bases at J, leaving 3 bases unmatched. CDR3 DNA: TGTGCCTGGAGTGTGAGCGGGGGACACAATGAGCAGTTCTTC. This gives the protein CAWSVSGGHNEQFF.

This chain uses TRBV19 with TRBJ1-5; D may be TRBD1 (6 bases). V lost 2 bases and J lost 4, with 6 bases in between. The germline V gene encodes CDR1 LNHDA and CDR2 SQIVND (reference sequence). The CDR3 is 13 residues long. The CDR3 is CASSITGNQPQHF. CDR3 in DNA: TGTGCCAGTAGTATAACAGGGAATCAGCCCCAGCATTTT.

This clone was counted only a few times. This chain uses TRBV11-2 with TRBJ2-5, with 8 bases matching TRBD2. CDR3 size: 15 residues. Trimming took 6 bases from V and 3 from J; bases not matched to a gene: 9. Germline CDR1 reads SGHAT; CDR2 reads FQNNGV. CDR3 bases: TGTGCCAGCAGTTATTTGGGGCGGGGGGAAGAGACCCAGTACTTC. Translating gives CASSYLGRGEETQYF.

This clone appeared a single time. The chain employs TRBV4-2 and TRBJ1-2; 7 bases are a match to TRBD1. Trimming took 3 bases from V and 1 from J; bases not matched to a gene: 5. This CDR3 has 15 residues. Germline V gene sequence: CDR1 LGHNA, CDR2 YNFKEQ. CDR3 sequence reads: CASSQVGDSNYGYTF. Here the CDR3 DNA reads TGTGCCAGCAGCCAGGTTGGGGACAGTAACTATGGCTACACCTTC.

The rearrangement links TRBV7-6 to TRBJ2-5, with D possibly being TRBD2 (6 bases). The CDR3 consists of 15 residues. Germline V lookup: CDR1 SGHVS, CDR2 FNYEAQ. With 1 base removed from V and 3 bases from J, the gap between germline ends came to 12 bases. This CDR3 is CASSLGSGGEETQYF. In DNA form, the CDR3 reads TGTGCCAGCAGCTTAGGTAGCGGCGGGGAAGAGACCCAGTACTTC.

This chain links TRBV6-5 with TRBJ1-4, with D uncertain. There are 15 residues in the CDR3. The germline V gene encodes CDR1 MNHEY and CDR2 SVGAGI. V was shortened by 0 bases and J by 0 bases, with 5 bases between the two germline ends. CDR3 bases: TGTGCCAGCAGTTACTCGAGGGCAACTAATGAAAAACTGTTTTTT. Translated: CASSYSRATNEKLFF.

The J gene is TRBJ1-1, the V gene TRBV27; tentatively, D is TRBD1 (5 bases). CDR1 is MNHEY and CDR2 is SMNVEV in the germline V gene (reference sequence). This CDR3 has 13 amino acids. The germline V and J ends were trimmed by 6 bases and 5 bases, with 13 bases remaining between them. CDR3 protein: CASRDIRNTEAFF. The CDR3 region has the DNA TGTGCCAGCAGGGACATCCGGAATACTGAAGCTTTCTTT.

The rearrangement uses TRBV12-5 and TRBJ2-7; tentative D call: TRBD2 (6 bases). Between the trimmed V and J ends, which lost 6 bases and 0 bases, there was a span of 12 bases. From germline, CDR1 is LGHNT and CDR2 FRNRAP. The CDR3 has 14 amino acids. The CDR3 here is CASGLRGLSYEQYF. CDR3 bases: TGTGCTAGTGGCCTGAGGGGACTCTCCTACGAGCAGTACTTC.

The chain carries TRBV5-1 and TRBJ2-1, with TRBD2 matching 8 bases. From germline, CDR1 is SGHRS and CDR2 YFSETQ. This CDR3 has 15 amino acids. The junction had 7 bases not matched to a gene; V was cut back by 6 bases and J by 2 bases. CDR3 bases: TGCGCCAGCACTCCTTTAGCGGGAACCTACAATGAGCAGTTCTTC. Its translation: CASTPLAGTYNEQFF. Using reference TRBV5-1 and TRBJ2-1 for the parts outside the CDR3, the full variable domain is KAGVTQTPRYLIKTRGQQVTLSCSPISGHRSVSWYQQTPGQGLQFLFEYFSETQRNKGNFPGRFSGRQFSNSRSEMNVSTLELGDSALYLCASTPLAGTYNEQFFGPGTRLTVL.

The chain couples TRBV5-8 to TRBJ2-1; TRBD2 aligns across 10 bases. V was pared by 0 bases and J by 9 bases, with 12 bases of the junction left unmatched. This CDR3 contains 17 residues. Germline values: CDR1 SGHTS, CDR2 YDEGEE. CDR3 sequence: CASSLALLAGALGEQFF. The DNA of the CDR3 is TGTGCCAGCAGCTTGGCCCTCCTAGCGGGAGCGTTGGGTGAGCAGTTCTTC. Looking up the rest from reference TRBV5-8 and TRBJ2-1 gives the full variable domain: EAGVTQSPTHLIKTRGQQATLRCSPISGHTSVYWYQQALGLGLQFLLWYDEGEERNRGNFPPRFSGRQFPNYSSELNVNALELEDSALYLCASSLALLAGALGEQFFGPGTRLTVL.

The chain recombines TRBV4-1 with TRBJ2-4; tentative D call: TRBD2 (6 bases). CDR1 is MGHRA, CDR2 YSYEKL, per germline. V lost 6 bases and J 0 bases, leaving 15 bases between the germline ends. This CDR3 has 16 residues. The chain's CDR3 is CASSKRWDLAKNIQYF. In DNA, the CDR3 is TGCGCCAGCAGTAAAAGGTGGGACTTAGCCAAAAACATTCAGTACTTC.

This clone occurred once. The CDR3 DNA sequence: TGTGCCAGCAGCCCTATGGGGCCCCATGACGAGCAGTACTTC. Its protein product is CASSPMGPHDEQYF. J is TRBJ2-7 and V is TRBV7-3; maybe TRBD1 (5 bases). The CDR3 is 14 amino acids. Germline lookup yields CDR1 SGHTA and CDR2 FQGTGA. V was cut by 5 bases and J by 5 bases, with 16 bases left in between.

The chain couples TRBV19 to TRBJ2-1; 9 nucleotides match TRBD2. The CDR3 runs 15 residues. CDR1 and CDR2 from the germline V gene are LNHDA and SQIVND (reference sequence). The ends lost 1 base at V and 8 bases at J; junction bases unmatched: 6. The DNA of the CDR3 is TGTGCCAGTAGTATAGGCCTAGCGGGATGGTATGAGCAGTTCTTC. It encodes CASSIGLAGWYEQFF.

The chain carries TRBV9 and TRBJ2-3; D possibly corresponds to TRBD2 (7 bases). Germline V gene sequence: CDR1 SGDLS, CDR2 YYNGEE. The CDR3 has 17 residues. V was clipped by 0 bases and J by 6 bases, with 20 bases between them. This CDR3 is CASSVVPSGGEEDTQYF. The DNA of the CDR3 is TGTGCCAGCAGCGTAGTCCCCTCGGGGGGCGAAGAGGATACGCAGTATTTT.

This clone was observed once. The genes are TRBV11-3 and TRBJ1-2, with 11 bases matching TRBD1. Germline V gene data show CDR1 as SGHNT and CDR2 as YENEEA. The CDR3 has 15 amino acids. Trimming took 4 bases from V and 8 from J; bases not matched to a gene: 9. As DNA, the CDR3 is TGTGCCAGCAGCTCAACCGGGACAGGGGGAATAGGCTACACCTTC. Translating it yields CASSSTGTGGIGYTF. Full variable domain (remainder filled in from reference TRBV11-3 and TRBJ1-2): EAGVVQSPRYKIIEKKQPVAFWCNPISGHNTLYWYLQNLGQGPELLIRYENEEAVDDSQLPKDRFSAERLKGVDSTLKIQPAELGDSAVYLCASSSTGTGGIGYTFGSGTRLTVV.

The J gene is TRBJ2-1, the V gene TRBV28; D might be TRBD2 (6 bases). The germline V gene has CDR1 MDHEN and CDR2 SYDVKM. This CDR3 comprises 15 residues. The ends were cut back, 2 bases at V and 7 bases at J, with 15 bases in the middle. The CDR3 region has the DNA TGTGCCAGCAGTTTAGGGACGGGAGTAGCAAATGAGCAGTTCTTC. This translates into CASSLGTGVANEQFF.

This chain links TRBV6-1 with TRBJ2-3, with 7 nucleotides matching TRBD1. This CDR3 is 13 amino acids long. Germline loops: CDR1 MNHNS, CDR2 SASEGT. The CDR3 here is CALDRPTTDTQYF. The CDR3 DNA follows: TGTGCTTTGGACAGGCCAACAACAGATACGCAGTATTTT.

The gene calls are TRBV2 and TRBJ2-7; possible D gene TRBD2, 5 bases. Trimming pared 6 bases from V and 3 bases from J, leaving 15 bases between. The CDR3 spans 14 residues. Germline V gene data show CDR1 as SNHLY and CDR2 as FYNNEI. The CDR3 nucleotides are TGTGCCAGCAGCTTCCCCGGGGATCACTACGAGCAGTACGTC. This sequence encodes CASSFPGDHYEQYV.

This sequence joins TRBV5-1 and TRBJ2-1, with TRBD1 matching over 7 bases. The ends lost 0 bases at V and 2 bases at J; junction bases unmatched: 2. Germline values: CDR1 SGHRS, CDR2 YFSETQ. The CDR3 is 15 amino acids. The CDR3 protein is CASSLAGGTYNEQFF. DNA for the CDR3: TGCGCCAGCAGCTTGGCAGGGGGAACCTACAATGAGCAGTTCTTC.

The V and J genes are TRBV10-2 and TRBJ2-1; 9 nucleotides agree with TRBD1. The CDR3 has 14 residues. The germline CDR1 and CDR2 sequences are WSHSY and SAAADI. V gave up 7 bases and J gave up 7 bases; unmatched junction bases: 8. In nucleotides, the CDR3 is TGCGCCAGCACGAGGACAGGGGTAGTAAATGAGCAGTTCTTC. It is translated as CASTRTGVVNEQFF.

DNA of the CDR3: TGTGCCAGCAGCCAAGAGAGGCTCGTTTACAATGAGCAGTTCTTC. This encodes CASSQERLVYNEQFF. The chain is built from TRBV4-2 and TRBJ2-1; D unclear. The CDR3 is 15 amino acids. The V gene lost 0 bases and the J gene lost 4 bases, with 10 bases spanning the gap. Germline CDR1 reads LGHNA; CDR2 reads YNFKEQ.

The chain couples TRBV7-2 to TRBJ1-1, with unresolved D. The CDR3 is made up of 13 amino acids. From germline, CDR1 is SGHTA and CDR2 FQGNSA. Trimming took off 0 bases at V and 7 bases at J, with 9 bases between the two ends. The CDR3: CASSLAPDDEAFF. CDR3 DNA sequence: TGTGCCAGCAGCTTAGCCCCAGATGATGAAGCTTTCTTT.

The genes are TRBV5-4 and TRBJ2-7; the D gene is possibly TRBD2 (5 bases). CDR3 length: 16 amino acids. CDR1 SGHNT and CDR2 YYREEE come from the germline V gene (reference sequence). V was cut by 2 bases and J by 0 bases, with 15 bases left in between. The CDR3 region is CASSFGKGSSSYEQYF. CDR3 coding DNA: TGTGCCAGCAGCTTCGGGAAGGGAAGTAGCTCCTACGAGCAGTACTTC.

The CDR3 protein is CASTLTGTLLSGNTIYF. In nucleotides, the CDR3 is TGTGCCAGCACCCTGACCGGGACACTCCTCTCTGGAAACACCATATATTTT. This chain links TRBV28 with TRBJ1-3, with D possibly being TRBD1 (6 bases). The CDR3 has 17 amino acids. Trimming removed 7 bases from V and 0 bases from J, with 19 bases in between. CDR1 and CDR2 (germline): MDHEN, SYDVKM.